The clone carrying this T cell receptor (beta chain) showed up just a few times. The CDR3 consists of 16 residues. Trimming took off 8 bases at V and 7 bases at J, with 26 bases between the two ends. Germline CDR1 is SGHTA and CDR2 is FQGNSA. The sample belongs to a study of blood T cell repertoires in COVID-19. Across the study: Some COVID-19 samples were acute and others convalescent; all came from the United States, Italy and Spain. Sample material is recorded as cDNA or gDNA derived from T cells, B-cell-depleted T cells, or PBMCs.

How the authors handled the data: Estimation of nucleated cell counts was performed using reference gene primer amplification. Clones were sequenced by immunoSEQ multiplex PCR, and TCRdb holds only the in-frame ones, with some missing. That table furnishes V, J and clone size, whereas the DNA furnished D and trimming. This repertoire shows fewer than 120,000 clones, 65% to 80% found once; its top ten account for under 10%. Sequenced material: peripheral blood. The chain is built from TRBV7-2 and TRBJ1-1; possibly TRBD1 for D (5 bases). The receptor's source is a woman in her sixties or seventies with acute or convalescent COVID-19. CDR3 sequence: CASALRPGTAGVEAFF. The CDR3 DNA is TGTGCCAGCGCGCTTAGGCCAGGTACCGCGGGGGTTGAAGCTTTCTTT.